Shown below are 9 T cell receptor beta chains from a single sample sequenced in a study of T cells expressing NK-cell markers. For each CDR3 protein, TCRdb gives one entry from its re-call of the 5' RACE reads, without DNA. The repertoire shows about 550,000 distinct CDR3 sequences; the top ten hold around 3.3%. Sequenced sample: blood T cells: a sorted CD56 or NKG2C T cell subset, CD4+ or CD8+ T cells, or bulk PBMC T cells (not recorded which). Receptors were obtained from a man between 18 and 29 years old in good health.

The CDR3 reads CASSPSRTGYYNEQFF. V gene TRBV27 combines with J gene TRBJ2-1; TCRdb selects TRBD1, and the lack of DNA leaves this call unchecked. The CDR3 totals 16 residues. The germline CDR1 and CDR2 sequences are MNHEY and SMNVEV (reference sequence).

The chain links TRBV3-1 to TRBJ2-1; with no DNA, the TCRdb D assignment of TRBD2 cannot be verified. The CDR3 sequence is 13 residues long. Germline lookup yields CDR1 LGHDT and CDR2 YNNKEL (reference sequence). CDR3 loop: CASSHPTSGEQFF.

CDR3 in amino acids: CASSLGKGVAYEQYF. The chain combines TRBV7-8 with TRBJ2-7; TCRdb reports TRBD1, a call that lacks DNA to check it against. Germline lookup yields CDR1 SGHVS and CDR2 FQNEAQ. This CDR3 is built from 15 residues. The full variable domain, its missing parts supplied by reference TRBV7-8 and TRBJ2-7, is GAGVSQSPRYKVAKRGQDVALRCDPISGHVSLFWYQQALGQGPEFLTYFQNEAQLDKSGLPSDRFFAERPEGSVSTLKIQRTQQEDSAVYLCASSLGKGVAYEQYFGPGTRLTVT.

The CDR3 region is CASRSESSYEQYF. The rearrangement uses TRBV5-1 and TRBJ2-7. The CDR3 spans 13 residues. Germline V CDR1 and CDR2: SGHRS, YFSETQ.

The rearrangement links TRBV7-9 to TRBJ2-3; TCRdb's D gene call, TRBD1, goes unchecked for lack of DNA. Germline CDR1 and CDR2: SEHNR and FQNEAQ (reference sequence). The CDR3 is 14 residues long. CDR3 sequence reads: CASSLTGVLDTQYF.

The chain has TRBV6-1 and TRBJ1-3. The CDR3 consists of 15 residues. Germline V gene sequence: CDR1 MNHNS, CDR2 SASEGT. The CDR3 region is CASSGVLGPGNTIYF.

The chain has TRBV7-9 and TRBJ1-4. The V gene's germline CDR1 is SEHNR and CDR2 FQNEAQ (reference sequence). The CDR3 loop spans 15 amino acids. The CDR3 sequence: CASSFRAGLHEKLFF.

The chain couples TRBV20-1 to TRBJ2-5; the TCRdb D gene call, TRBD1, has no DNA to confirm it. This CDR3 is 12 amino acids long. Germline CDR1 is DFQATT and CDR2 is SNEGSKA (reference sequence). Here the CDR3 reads CSASGSGETQYF.

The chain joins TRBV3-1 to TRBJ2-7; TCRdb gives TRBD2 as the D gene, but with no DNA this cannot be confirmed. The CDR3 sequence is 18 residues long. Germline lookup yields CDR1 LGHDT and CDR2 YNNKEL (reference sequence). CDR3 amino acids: CASSPSPRSGRASYEQYF.